Below are 14 T cell receptor beta chains sequenced from a single sample in a study of shared clonotypes between healthy human individuals. Sequencing used immunoSEQ multiplex PCR; TCRdb keeps in-frame clones, though not all of them. This repertoire shows roughly 2,000,000 clones, about 95% found once; its top ten account for more than 0.9%. Naive CD8 cells were CD45RO-negative, positively selected for CCR7, excluding terminally differentiated effector memory CD45RA+ cells. The sample consisted of naive CD8+ T cells sorted from blood. Source of these receptors: a man in his late teens or twenties in good health.

J is TRBJ1-3 and V is TRBV27; D is perhaps TRBD1 (6 bases). V lost 7 bases and J lost 0, with 13 bases in between. The CDR3 extends over 15 amino acids. From germline, CDR1 is MNHEY and CDR2 SMNVEV (reference sequence). CDR3 in amino acids: CASTLTGHSGNTIYF. The CDR3 DNA is TGTGCCAGCACCTTGACAGGCCACTCTGGAAACACCATATATTTT.

The V and J genes are TRBV27 and TRBJ2-7, with 9 bases aligning to TRBD1. V lost 5 bases and J lost 6; bases outside the gene matches: 14. Per the germline V gene, CDR1 is MNHEY and CDR2 is SMNVEV (reference sequence). This CDR3 has 16 residues. The CDR3 reads CASSPTTGGIGSEQYF. The CDR3 nucleotides read TGTGCCAGCAGTCCGACGACAGGGGGGATAGGCTCCGAGCAGTACTTC.

This chain links TRBV9 with TRBJ2-4; D gene uncertain. Germline V gene data show CDR1 as SGDLS and CDR2 as YYNGEE. The CDR3 covers 12 residues. Trimming stripped 3 bases from V and 5 bases from J, with 6 bases between. CDR3 loop: CASSGQQNIQYF. For the CDR3, the DNA is TGTGCCAGCAGCGGGCAACAAAACATTCAGTACTTC.

The chain couples TRBV15 to TRBJ2-7; D is perhaps TRBD1 (5 bases). Germline CDR1 and CDR2: LNHNV and YYDKDF (reference sequence). Trimming stripped 6 bases from V and 3 bases from J, with 18 bases between. This CDR3 has 15 residues. The CDR3 coding sequence is TGTGCCACCAGTCAGACCCTCAGTCAGGGCTACGAGCAGTACTTC. Amino acid sequence: CATSQTLSQGYEQYF.

The genes are TRBV28 and TRBJ1-1; 8 bases line up with TRBD1. The CDR3 length is 15 residues. CDR1 is MDHEN and CDR2 is SYDVKM in the germline V gene. The ends lost 4 bases at V and 2 bases at J; junction bases unmatched: 6. DNA of the CDR3: TGTGCCAGCAGTTATACGGACAGGGCCAACACTGAAGCTTTCTTT. Translated: CASSYTDRANTEAFF.

The CDR3 DNA reads as TGTGCCAGCAGCTCGAACCCTAGGGGAGGAGATAATGAGCAGTTCTTC. Translation: CASSSNPRGGDNEQFF. V is TRBV11-2 and J is TRBJ2-1; D might be TRBD2 (6 bases). Germline V gives CDR1 SGHAT, CDR2 FQNNGV. The CDR3 is made up of 16 amino acids. Trimming removed 4 bases at V and 7 bases at J, with 20 bases between.

Written as DNA, the CDR3 is TGTGCCAGTACCCCGGGCGGTCTCTATGGCTACACCTTC. Protein sequence: CASTPGGLYGYTF. V and J are TRBV19 and TRBJ1-2; D is undetermined. The CDR3 runs to 13 residues. In germline, CDR1 is LNHDA, CDR2 SQIVND (reference sequence). The ends were cut back, 7 bases at V and 4 bases at J, with 13 bases in the middle.

To note about this clone: At the DNA level, this CDR3 is encoded by other sequences in the same sample as well. This chain links TRBV28 with TRBJ2-7; no clear D gene. Germline V gene data show CDR1 as MDHEN and CDR2 as SYDVKM. V was pared by 3 bases and J by 0 bases, with 9 bases between. This CDR3 has 14 amino acids. The CDR3 reads CASSLNGFSYEQYF. The CDR3 coding sequence is TGTGCCAGCAGTTTGAACGGATTCTCCTACGAGCAGTACTTC.

This chain joins TRBV11-1 and TRBJ2-7; 11 nucleotides match TRBD2. Trimming cost V 2 bases and J 1 base; bases outside gene matches: 7. The germline CDR1 and CDR2 sequences are SGHAT and FQDESV (reference sequence). The CDR3 totals 17 residues. As DNA, the CDR3 is TGTGCCAGCAGCTTATGGGGACTAGCGGATCGTTCCTACGAGCAGTACTTC. Protein: CASSLWGLADRSYEQYF.

The V call is TRBV27, the J call TRBJ2-1; D is unresolved. This CDR3 contains 16 residues. Trimming removed 2 bases from V and 0 bases from J, with 11 bases in between. Germline V gene data show CDR1 as MNHEY and CDR2 as SMNVEV (reference sequence). In nucleotides, the CDR3 is TGTGCCAGCAGTTTAATGGGCAGGAGCTCCTACAATGAGCAGTTCTTC. Translating gives CASSLMGRSSYNEQFF.

This sequence joins TRBV4-1 and TRBJ1-2; D remains unclear. V gave up 0 bases and J gave up 6 bases, with 14 bases separating them. Germline CDR1 MGHRA, CDR2 YSYEKL. The CDR3 is 15 residues long. CDR3 DNA sequence: TGCGCCAGCAGCCAAGAACCGGCAGGTTTAGATGGCTACACCTTC. It codes for CASSQEPAGLDGYTF.

To note about this clone: This CDR3 is also generated by other DNA sequences in the sample. This chain uses TRBV5-1 with TRBJ1-1; a possible D gene is TRBD1 (5 bases). Trimming took 4 bases from V and 2 from J, leaving 9 bases between them. There are 13 residues in the CDR3. The germline V gene encodes CDR1 SGHRS and CDR2 YFSETQ. The CDR3 DNA reads TGCGCCAGCAGCCCGGGACTTAACACTGAAGCTTTCTTT. Amino acid sequence: CASSPGLNTEAFF.

This chain uses TRBV7-9 with TRBJ1-2; weak D call: TRBD1 (5 bases). The CDR3 totals 15 residues. The germline V and J ends were trimmed by 0 bases and 0 bases, with 8 bases remaining between them. The germline V gene encodes CDR1 SEHNR and CDR2 FQNEAQ (reference sequence). DNA for the CDR3: TGTGCCAGCAGCTTAGCAGGGACTCCTAACTATGGCTACACCTTC. Its translation: CASSLAGTPNYGYTF.

The V and J genes are TRBV19 and TRBJ1-4, with D possibly matching TRBD1 (6 bases). Trimming took 0 bases from V and 8 from J, leaving 13 bases between them. The CDR3 runs to 15 residues. Germline values: CDR1 LNHDA, CDR2 SQIVND (reference sequence). The CDR3 DNA reads as TGTGCCAGTAGTATAGATCCAGGGGAAAGAGAAAAACTGTTTTTT. Its translation is CASSIDPGEREKLFF.